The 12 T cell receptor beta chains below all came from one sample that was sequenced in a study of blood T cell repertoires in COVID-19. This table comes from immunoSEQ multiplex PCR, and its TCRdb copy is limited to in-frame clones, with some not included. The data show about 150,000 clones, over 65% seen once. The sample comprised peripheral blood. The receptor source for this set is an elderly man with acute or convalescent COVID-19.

CDR3 in amino acids: CASSPGRERNYGYTF. The CDR3 nucleotides are TGCGCCAGCAGCCCAGGGAGGGAACGGAACTATGGCTACACCTTC. The chain carries TRBV4-3 and TRBJ1-2; D is possibly TRBD1 (5 bases). Germline V gene sequence: CDR1 LGHNA, CDR2 YSLEER. V was shortened by 4 bases and J by 2 bases, with 14 bases between the two germline ends. The CDR3 is 15 residues long.

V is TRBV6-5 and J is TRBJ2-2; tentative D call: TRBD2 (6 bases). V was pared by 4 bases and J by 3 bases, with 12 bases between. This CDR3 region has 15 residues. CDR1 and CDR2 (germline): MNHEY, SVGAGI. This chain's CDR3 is CASSSPRDYTGELFF. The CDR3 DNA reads TGTGCCAGCAGTTCCCCCAGGGACTACACCGGGGAGCTGTTTTTT.

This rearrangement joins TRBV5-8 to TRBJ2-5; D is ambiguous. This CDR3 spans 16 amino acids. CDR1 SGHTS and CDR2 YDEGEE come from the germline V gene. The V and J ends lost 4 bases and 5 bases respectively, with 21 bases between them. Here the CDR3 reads CASSPRPSPLSETQYF. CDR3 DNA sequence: TGTGCCAGCAGCCCCAGGCCATCCCCCTTAAGTGAGACCCAGTACTTC. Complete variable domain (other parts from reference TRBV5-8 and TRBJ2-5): EAGVTQSPTHLIKTRGQQATLRCSPISGHTSVYWYQQALGLGLQFLLWYDEGEERNRGNFPPRFSGRQFPNYSSELNVNALELEDSALYLCASSPRPSPLSETQYFGPGTRLLVL.

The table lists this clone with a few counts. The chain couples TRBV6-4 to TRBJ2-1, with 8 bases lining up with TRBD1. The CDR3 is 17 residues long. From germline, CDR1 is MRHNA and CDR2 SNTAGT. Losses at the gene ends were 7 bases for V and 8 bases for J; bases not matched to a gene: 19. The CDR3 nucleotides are TGTGCCAGCACCCCCCAAAAAGTAGGACAGGGTTCCCATGAGCAGTTCTTC. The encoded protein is CASTPQKVGQGSHEQFF.

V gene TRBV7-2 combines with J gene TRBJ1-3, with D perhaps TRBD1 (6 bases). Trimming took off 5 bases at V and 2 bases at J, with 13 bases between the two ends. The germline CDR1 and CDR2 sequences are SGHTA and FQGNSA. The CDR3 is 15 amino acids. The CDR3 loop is CASSAQQGPGNTIYF. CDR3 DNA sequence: TGTGCCAGCAGCGCACAACAGGGACCTGGAAACACCATATATTTT.

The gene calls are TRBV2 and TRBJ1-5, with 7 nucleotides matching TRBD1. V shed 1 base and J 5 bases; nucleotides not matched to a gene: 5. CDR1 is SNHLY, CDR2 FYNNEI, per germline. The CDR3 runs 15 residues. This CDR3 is CASSEETGLDQPQHF. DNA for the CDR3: TGTGCCAGCAGTGAAGAGACAGGGTTGGATCAGCCCCAGCATTTT.

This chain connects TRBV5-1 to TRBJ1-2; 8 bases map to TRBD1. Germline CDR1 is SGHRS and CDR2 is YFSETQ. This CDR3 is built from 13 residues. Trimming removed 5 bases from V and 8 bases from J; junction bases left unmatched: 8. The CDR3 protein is CASRQDRAGGYTF. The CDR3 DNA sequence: TGCGCCAGCAGGCAGGACAGGGCCGGAGGCTACACCTTC.

CDR3 nucleotide sequence: TGTGCCAGCAGCGTGGGGACTAGCGGGGGGGAAGAGACCCAGTACTTC. This codes for CASSVGTSGGEETQYF. The chain carries TRBV9 and TRBJ2-5; 16 bases map to TRBD2. With 2 bases clipped from V and 3 bases from J, the junction kept 1 base outside the gene matches. This CDR3 comprises 16 residues. CDR1 SGDLS and CDR2 YYNGEE come from the germline V gene.

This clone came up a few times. The CDR3 bases are TGTGCCAGCAAAGGACAGGTGAACACTGAAGCTTTCTTT. Protein: CASKGQVNTEAFF. The chain recombines TRBV2 with TRBJ1-1, with 7 nucleotides matching TRBD1. V lost 7 bases to trimming and J lost 0 bases; unmatched junction nucleotides: 2. There are 13 residues in the CDR3. CDR1 is SNHLY and CDR2 is FYNNEI in the germline V gene.

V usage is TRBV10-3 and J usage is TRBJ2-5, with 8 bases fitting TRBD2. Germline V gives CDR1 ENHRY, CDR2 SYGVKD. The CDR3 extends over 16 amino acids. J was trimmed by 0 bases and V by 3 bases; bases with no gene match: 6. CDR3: CAISDSTGGDQETQYF. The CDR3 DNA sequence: TGTGCCATCAGTGATTCTACGGGGGGGGACCAAGAGACCCAGTACTTC.

The CDR3 nucleotides read TGTGCTAGTGGTTTGGGACAGAGCAATCAGCCCCAGCATTTT. It codes for CASGLGQSNQPQHF. V is TRBV12-5 and J is TRBJ1-5, with a tentative D call TRBD1 (5 bases). This CDR3 has 14 residues. In germline, CDR1 is LGHNT, CDR2 FRNRAP. V was shortened by 1 base and J by 1 base, with 5 bases between the two germline ends.

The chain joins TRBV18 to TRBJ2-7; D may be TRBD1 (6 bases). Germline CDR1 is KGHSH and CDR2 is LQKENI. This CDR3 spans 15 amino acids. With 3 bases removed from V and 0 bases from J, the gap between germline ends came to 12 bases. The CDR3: CASSPSPGHSYEQYF. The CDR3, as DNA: TGTGCCAGCTCACCCTCACCGGGACACTCCTACGAGCAGTACTTC. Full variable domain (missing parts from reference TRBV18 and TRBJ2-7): NAGVMQNPRHLVRRRGQEARLRCSPMKGHSHVYWYRQLPEEGLKFMVYLQKENIIDESGMPKERFSAEFPKEGPSILRIQQVVRGDSAAYFCASSPSPGHSYEQYFGPGTRLTVT.